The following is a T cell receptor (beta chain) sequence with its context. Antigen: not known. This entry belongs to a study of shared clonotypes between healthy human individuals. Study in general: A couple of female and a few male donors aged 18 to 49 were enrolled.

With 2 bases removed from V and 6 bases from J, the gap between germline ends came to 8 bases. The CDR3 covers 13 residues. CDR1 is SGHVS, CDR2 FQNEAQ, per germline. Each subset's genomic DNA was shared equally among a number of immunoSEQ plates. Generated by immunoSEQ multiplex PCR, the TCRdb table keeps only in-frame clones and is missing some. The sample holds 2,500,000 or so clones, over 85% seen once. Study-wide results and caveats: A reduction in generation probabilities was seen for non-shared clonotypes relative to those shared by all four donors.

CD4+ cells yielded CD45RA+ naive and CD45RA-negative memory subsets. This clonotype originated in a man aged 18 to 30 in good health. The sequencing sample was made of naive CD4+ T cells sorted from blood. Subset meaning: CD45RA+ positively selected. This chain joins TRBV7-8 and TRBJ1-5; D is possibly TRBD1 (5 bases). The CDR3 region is CASSLRGFQPQHF. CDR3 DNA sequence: TGTGCCAGCAGCTTACGGGGGTTTCAGCCCCAGCATTTT.